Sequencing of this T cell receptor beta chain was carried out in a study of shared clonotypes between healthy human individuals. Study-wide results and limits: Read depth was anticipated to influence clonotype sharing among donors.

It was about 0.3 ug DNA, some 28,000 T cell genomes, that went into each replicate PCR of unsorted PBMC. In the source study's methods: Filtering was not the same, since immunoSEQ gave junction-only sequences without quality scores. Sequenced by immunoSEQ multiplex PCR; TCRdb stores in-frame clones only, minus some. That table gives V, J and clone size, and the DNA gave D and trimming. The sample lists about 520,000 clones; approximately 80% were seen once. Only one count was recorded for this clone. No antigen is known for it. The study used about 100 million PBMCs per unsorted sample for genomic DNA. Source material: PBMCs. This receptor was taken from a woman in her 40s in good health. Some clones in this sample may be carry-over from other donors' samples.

CDR3 region: CASSLFSGRSSYEQYF. The CDR3 DNA reads TGTGCCAGCAGCTTATTTAGCGGGCGTAGTTCCTACGAGCAGTACTTC. The V gene is TRBV13, the J gene TRBJ2-7, with 7 bases that match TRBD2. The CDR3 consists of 16 residues. V shed 2 bases, J shed 1 base, and the junction held 8 bases outside the gene matches. The V gene's germline CDR1 is PRHDT and CDR2 FYEKMQ (reference sequence).